Detailed here is one TCR beta chain. Its antigen remains unidentified. Per-nucleotide qualities are absent, and no much larger clonotype sits a single base away. The data were obtained in a study of blood T cell repertoires in COVID-19 (dated by TCRdb to about 2020). For the study in its entirety: Collaborator samples came from the United States, Italy and Spain and covered acute and convalescent phases of COVID-19. The prospective study material was composed of cDNA or gDNA derived from T cells, B-cell-depleted T cells, or PBMCs. Subjects who had been exposed to COVID-19, were actively infected with it, or had recovered from it provided the deeply sampled blood TCRbeta repertoires that made up the dataset. The repertoires were released in a freely available public database intended as a resource for research on the immune response to SARS-CoV-2. Samples came from the ongoing ImmuneRACE study (first 160 participants) plus 1,254 subjects from 6 global collaborators. Nearly every sample came with metadata listing a de-identified subject ID, COVID-19 status, age in years and sex. Where available, HLA class I and class II types were obtained from metadata supplied by the sample provider rather than from assay-based typing.

Whole blood was collected in K2EDTA tubes by collaborating institutions according to the institutions' own protocols. For TCRbeta analysis, collaborators shipped samples in one of three forms: frozen whole blood, isolated PBMCs, or DNA extracted from either of those sample types. The germline V gene (reference sequence) provides CDR1 LGHDT and CDR2 YNNKEL. For this chain, trimming is 8 bases at the V end and 1 base at the J end, and the number of junction bases without a gene match is 11. The CDR3 covers 15 residues, taking in both the cysteine and the phenylalanine. Here the CDR3 DNA is all that survives: 45 bases in frame from base 1. TCRbeta CDR3 regions were amplified from genomic DNA by means of the immunoSEQ Assay, a bias-controlled multiplex PCR. On the authors' methods: Within the assay, amplification of reference gene primers was used to estimate how many nucleated cells each sample contained. To quantify the absolute abundance of each unique TCRbeta CDR3 rearrangement, sequence reads were collapsed and filtered. For each sample, productive Simpson clonality was calculated by taking the square root of Simpson's diversity index across productive rearrangements. In TCRdb, the immuneACCESS table is reduced to in-frame sequences with V and J assigned. These tables do not hold every clone; where another copy was compared, an unresolved V gene accounts for under half, and the others remain unexplained. That table gives V, J and clone size, and the DNA gave D and trimming. The sample table lists 150,000 or so clones, 65% to 90% of them with a count of one. Around 8.2% of the sample goes to the ten largest clones.

Results the study describes overall, beyond this receptor: The amount of clinical and demographic metadata varied by source and participant and was provided uncurated.

The receptor comes from a man in his sixties with acute or convalescent COVID-19. The sample was peripheral blood. Recombination linked TRBV3-1 (or the pseudogene TRBV3-2) to TRBJ2-7; TRBD1 lines up with 7 middle nucleotides. The CDR3 corresponds to CASRNRGLGSYEQYF. The DNA sequence follows: TGTGCCAGCCGCAACAGGGGTTTAGGGTCCTACGAGCAGTACTTC.